Listed here are 9 T cell receptor beta chains from one sample, sequenced in a study of blood T cells in healthy people across ages. Using a J-beta primer mix together with a sample-barcoded 5' primer, a second PCR was run for roughly 7 to 12 cycles. From the 5' RACE reads, TCRdb called clonotypes with MiXCR, one entry per CDR3 protein. The sample carries approximately 800,000 distinct CDR3 sequences, about 62% recorded once. What was sequenced was blood. All receptors derive from a man aged 25-40 years in good health.

This clonotype has just a few counts. The rearrangement joins TRBV29-1 to TRBJ1-1; 7 positions agree with TRBD1. CDR1 SQVTM and CDR2 ANQGSEA come from the germline V gene. The CDR3 totals 13 residues. The J segment lost 1 base and the V segment lost 7 bases, leaving 6 bases of the junction unmatched. CDR3 sequence reads: CSAVTGRNTEAFF. CDR3 DNA sequence: TGCAGCGCAGTGACAGGGAGGAACACTGAAGCTTTCTTT.

The chain employs TRBV27 and TRBJ2-5; D ambiguous. The better agreement between TRBJ2-7 and the DNA end casts doubt on the J call. The CDR3 has 13 amino acids. From germline, CDR1 is MNHEY and CDR2 SMNVEV (reference sequence). CDR3 in amino acids: CASSLSGIHEQYF. DNA of the CDR3: TGTGCCAGCAGTTTATCGGGAATCCACGAGCAGTACTTC.

This clonotype was found a few times. The V gene is TRBV29-1, the J gene TRBJ2-1; D might be TRBD1 or TRBD2, each matching 5 bases. The CDR3 runs to 14 residues. V was clipped by 4 bases and J by 7 bases, with 17 bases between them. Germline CDR1 and CDR2: SQVTM and ANQGSEA. The CDR3 loop is CSVAKGTARNEQFF. The CDR3 DNA follows: TGCAGCGTTGCGAAGGGGACGGCTAGGAATGAGCAGTTCTTC.

The J gene is TRBJ2-1, the V gene TRBV12-3 or TRBV12-4; perhaps TRBD2 as D (6 bases). The CDR3 runs 13 residues. V lost 4 bases to trimming and J lost 8 bases, with 12 bases between them. The CDR3 DNA is TGTGCCAGCAGTTCTTCCGCGGGGCATGAGCAGTTCTTC. Encoded protein: CASSSSAGHEQFF.

The gene calls are TRBV27 and TRBJ2-6; no clear D gene. The V gene lost 5 bases and the J gene lost 4 bases, with 9 bases spanning the gap. The CDR3 sequence is 14 residues long. The germline gives CDR1 MNHEY, CDR2 SMNVEV (reference sequence). CDR3 region: CASSPLEGANVLTF. The CDR3 coding sequence is TGTGCCAGCAGTCCCCTTGAGGGGGCCAACGTCCTGACTTTC.

This clonotype was observed at least ten times. This rearrangement joins TRBV12-3 or TRBV12-4 to TRBJ1-1; D uncertain. The CDR3 runs 14 residues. V was cut by 2 bases and J by 8 bases, with 15 bases left in between. The CDR3 protein is CASSLFRQDGEAFF. The CDR3 DNA reads TGTGCCAGCAGTTTATTTCGACAAGATGGGGAAGCTTTCTTT.

This chain connects TRBV20-1 to TRBJ2-1; 10 bases match TRBD2. V dropped 5 bases and J dropped 9; count of bases not matched to a gene: 10. Germline CDR1 DFQATT, CDR2 SNEGSKA (reference sequence). The CDR3 is made up of 14 amino acids. This CDR3 is CSAFLAGAGGEQFF. The CDR3 coding sequence is TGCAGTGCTTTTCTAGCGGGGGCTGGCGGTGAGCAGTTCTTC.

The chain recombines TRBV3-1 with TRBJ1-2; D is unclear. Trimming shortened V by 1 base and J by 2 bases, and 11 bases separated the two germline ends. Per the germline V gene, CDR1 is LGHDT and CDR2 is YNNKEL (reference sequence). The CDR3 has 15 residues. The CDR3 protein is CASSQGPGLNYGYTF. The CDR3 nucleotides read TGTGCCAGCAGCCAAGGCCCTGGCCTGAACTATGGCTACACCTTC.

The chain carries TRBV3-1 and TRBJ2-1; tentatively, D is TRBD2 (6 bases). Germline loops: CDR1 LGHDT, CDR2 YNNKEL (reference sequence). The V end was cut by 4 bases, the J end by 7 bases, with 20 bases between. This CDR3 region has 16 residues. The CDR3 bases are TGTGCCAGCAGCCCCGACTTTGACGGGGGTGGAAATGAGCAGTTCTTC. Its protein is CASSPDFDGGGNEQFF.